The 29 T cell receptor beta chains presented below share a single source sample, sequenced in a study of blood T cell repertoires in COVID-19. The data were produced by immunoSEQ multiplex PCR, yet TCRdb's version contains in-frame clones alone and is incomplete. This repertoire shows 200,000 to 250,000 clones, around four fifths found once; its top ten account for about 9%. Sequenced material: PBMCs or T cells enriched from blood (not recorded which). These receptor sequences come from a man aged 35 to 55 who had recovered from COVID-19.

J is TRBJ1-5 and V is TRBV5-5, with D possibly matching TRBD1 (6 bases). Between the trimmed V and J ends, which lost 4 bases and 2 bases, there was a span of 19 bases. The germline gives CDR1 SGHKS, CDR2 YYEKEE (reference sequence). The CDR3 covers 17 residues. The DNA of the CDR3 is TGTGCCAGCAGCCGCCCGGAAGGGGGGGAGGGCAATCAGCCCCAGCATTTT. Protein product: CASSRPEGGEGNQPQHF.

The V and J genes are TRBV19 and TRBJ2-7, with TRBD2 as a possible D gene (6 bases). The V gene's germline CDR1 is LNHDA and CDR2 SQIVND (reference sequence). This CDR3 contains 14 residues. V gave up 4 bases and J gave up 1 base, with 11 bases separating them. The CDR3 nucleotides read TGTGCCAGTAGTAGGGGGGACGGGTCCTACGAGCAGTACTTC. This sequence encodes CASSRGDGSYEQYF.

The gene calls are TRBV19 and TRBJ1-1; the match to TRBD1 covers 7 bases. The CDR3 extends over 13 amino acids. Germline loops: CDR1 LNHDA, CDR2 SQIVND (reference sequence). V dropped 8 bases and J dropped 0; count of bases not matched to a gene: 3. The CDR3 reads CASRQGVNTEAFF. For the CDR3, the DNA is TGTGCCAGTCGACAGGGCGTGAACACTGAAGCTTTCTTT.

This chain joins TRBV27 and TRBJ2-1; tentatively, D is TRBD2 (5 bases). Between the trimmed V and J ends, which lost 3 bases and 5 bases, there was a span of 8 bases. Germline assignment: CDR1 MNHEY and CDR2 SMNVEV (reference sequence). The CDR3 contains 13 residues. The chain's CDR3 is CASSLGANNEQFF. In DNA form, the CDR3 reads TGTGCCAGCAGTTTGGGAGCCAACAATGAGCAGTTCTTC.

The CDR3 DNA sequence: TGTGCCAGCAGTCCCGGGACACATCTCTATGGCTACACCTTC. It codes for CASSPGTHLYGYTF. The chain employs TRBV27 and TRBJ1-2, with D perhaps matching TRBD1 (6 bases). CDR3 length equals 14 residues. The germline CDR1 and CDR2 sequences are MNHEY and SMNVEV (reference sequence). The germline V and J ends were trimmed by 5 bases and 4 bases, with 14 bases remaining between them.

Only a few counts were recorded for this clone. The chain combines TRBV7-8 with TRBJ2-1; D call uncertain. The CDR3 consists of 13 residues. V lost 0 bases, J lost 7 bases, and 7 bases lay in between. Germline assignment: CDR1 SGHVS and CDR2 FQNEAQ. CDR3 sequence: CASSLAELNEQFF. CDR3 bases: TGTGCCAGCAGCTTAGCGGAGTTGAATGAGCAGTTCTTC.

CDR3 DNA sequence: TGTGCCAGTAAAGACAGGGGTCGAGCTAATGAAAAACTGTTTTTT. The encoded protein is CASKDRGRANEKLFF. The rearrangement links TRBV19 to TRBJ1-4; 8 nucleotides match TRBD1. V lost 7 bases, J lost 3 bases, and 7 bases stayed unmatched. The CDR3 is 15 residues long. CDR1 and CDR2 (germline): LNHDA, SQIVND (reference sequence).

The chain combines TRBV19 with TRBJ2-6, with a possible D match to TRBD2 (5 bases). Trimming shortened V by 1 base and J by 0 bases, and 10 bases separated the two germline ends. The CDR3 runs to 17 residues. CDR1 is LNHDA and CDR2 is SQIVND in the germline V gene (reference sequence). For the CDR3, the DNA is TGTGCCAGTAGTATAGGTTCGGGGTTCTCTGGGGCCAACGTCCTGACTTTC. Amino acid sequence: CASSIGSGFSGANVLTF.

The chain has TRBV29-1 and TRBJ1-2; 11 positions agree with TRBD1. The CDR3 runs to 15 residues. CDR1 is SQVTM, CDR2 ANQGSEA, per germline. V was pared by 6 bases and J by 6 bases, with 12 bases of the junction left unmatched. In DNA form, the CDR3 reads TGCAGCGTCGCTGTCGGGACAGGGGGGATTAATGGCTACACCTTC. Translating gives CSVAVGTGGINGYTF.

The rearrangement uses TRBV18 and TRBJ2-2, with TRBD2 matching 8 bases. The CDR3 consists of 19 residues. Trimming took 4 bases from V and 0 from J; bases not matched to a gene: 13. CDR1 and CDR2 (germline): KGHSH, LQKENI. The CDR3 nucleotides read TGTGCCAGCTCACATCGTCAGAATAGCGGGGTCGCGAACACCGGGGAGCTGTTTTTT. Translating gives CASSHRQNSGVANTGELFF. The full variable domain, completed using reference TRBV18 and TRBJ2-2, is NAGVMQNPRHLVRRRGQEARLRCSPMKGHSHVYWYRQLPEEGLKFMVYLQKENIIDESGMPKERFSAEFPKEGPSILRIQQVVRGDSAAYFCASSHRQNSGVANTGELFFGEGSRLTVL.

The gene calls are TRBV2 and TRBJ1-1; the match to TRBD1 covers 7 bases. Per germline, CDR1 SNHLY and CDR2 FYNNEI. Trimming removed 5 bases from V and 3 bases from J; junction bases left unmatched: 6. This CDR3 spans 14 amino acids. The CDR3 here is CASSSRGFDTEAFF. CDR3 nucleotides: TGTGCCAGCAGTTCCAGGGGGTTCGACACTGAAGCTTTCTTT.

The chain couples TRBV15 to TRBJ2-3, with D perhaps matching TRBD2 (5 bases). V lost 5 bases and J lost 8, with 14 bases in between. The CDR3 covers 13 residues. Germline CDR1 is LNHNV and CDR2 is YYDKDF (reference sequence). The CDR3: CATSLYPAGTQYF. The CDR3 DNA reads TGTGCCACCAGCTTATACCCCGCGGGTACGCAGTATTTT.

This chain connects TRBV5-1 to TRBJ1-4; 7 nucleotides align to TRBD1. Germline values: CDR1 SGHRS, CDR2 YFSETQ. The junction had 8 bases not matched to a gene; V was cut back by 4 bases and J by 5 bases. The CDR3 covers 15 residues. This CDR3 is CASSAGDRENEKLFF. DNA for the CDR3: TGCGCCAGCAGCGCCGGGGACAGAGAGAATGAAAAACTGTTTTTT.

The chain employs TRBV11-3 and TRBJ2-1; 12 nucleotides match TRBD2. CDR3 length equals 18 residues. Trimming cost V 4 bases and J 4 bases; bases outside gene matches: 11. CDR1 is SGHNT and CDR2 is YENEEA in the germline V gene. CDR3 nucleotides: TGTGCCAGCAGCTCGACACTGACTAGCGGGAGTTCGTACAATGAGCAGTTCTTC. Residues: CASSSTLTSGSSYNEQFF.

The chain joins TRBV5-1 to TRBJ2-7, with 7 bases identical to TRBD2. The germline gives CDR1 SGHRS, CDR2 YFSETQ. The CDR3 length is 12 residues. V shed 1 base and J 7 bases; nucleotides not matched to a gene: 2. The CDR3 reads CASSLWEGEQYF. The DNA of the CDR3 is TGCGCCAGCAGCTTGTGGGAGGGGGAGCAGTACTTC.

In nucleotides, the CDR3 is TGTGCCAGCGCGTCCACAGATACGCAGTATTTT. Its protein product is CASASTDTQYF. V and J are TRBV2 and TRBJ2-3; D gene ambiguous. There are 11 residues in the CDR3. Per germline, CDR1 SNHLY and CDR2 FYNNEI. Trimming removed 8 bases from V and 2 bases from J, with 5 bases in between.

In this sample, this clone turned up once. The CDR3 here is CASRLAWVTTDTQYF. CDR3 DNA: TGTGCCAGCAGATTAGCGTGGGTAACCACAGATACGCAGTATTTT. The rearrangement links TRBV6-5 to TRBJ2-3, with TRBD2 as a possible D gene (5 bases). CDR3 size: 15 residues. V was shortened by 6 bases and J by 2 bases, with 15 bases between the two germline ends. Germline V gives CDR1 MNHEY, CDR2 SVGAGI.

This chain joins TRBV3-1 (or the pseudogene TRBV3-2) and TRBJ1-2; 7 nucleotides match TRBD1. Unmatched junction bases numbered 1, after V lost 2 bases and J lost 7 bases. The length of the CDR3 is 12 residues. The germline CDR1 and CDR2 sequences are LGHDT and YNNKEL (reference sequence). CDR3 DNA sequence: TGTGCCAGCAGCCAATACAGGGGTGGCTACACCTTC. It codes for CASSQYRGGYTF.

Only a few counts were recorded for this clone. V gene TRBV7-9 combines with J gene TRBJ1-2; D is unresolved. Germline lookup yields CDR1 SEHNR and CDR2 FQNEAQ (reference sequence). V was shortened by 0 bases and J by 3 bases, with 8 bases between the two germline ends. The CDR3 is made up of 14 amino acids. As DNA, the CDR3 is TGTGCCAGCAGCTTAGCGGAGGTGTACTATGGCTACACCTTC. Translation: CASSLAEVYYGYTF.

The V call is TRBV28, the J call TRBJ2-7; D gene ambiguous. CDR1 is MDHEN, CDR2 SYDVKM, per germline. CDR3 size: 16 residues. Between the trimmed V and J ends, which lost 5 bases and 0 bases, there was a span of 17 bases. CDR3 coding DNA: TGTGCCAGCAGTCCGGCGGTGGCAGTTTTCTCCTACGAGCAGTACTTC. This sequence encodes CASSPAVAVFSYEQYF.

This sequence joins TRBV5-8 and TRBJ1-5; TRBD1 matches 7 bases. The ends lost 3 bases at V and 2 bases at J; junction bases unmatched: 5. This CDR3 is 15 amino acids long. Germline V CDR1 and CDR2: SGHTS, YDEGEE. CDR3 protein: CASSSYRGGNQPQHF. CDR3 nucleotides: TGTGCCAGCAGCTCATACAGGGGAGGCAATCAGCCCCAGCATTTT.

This chain links TRBV5-1 with TRBJ2-3, with 7 bases identical to TRBD1. V dropped 4 bases and J dropped 4; count of bases not matched to a gene: 12. The CDR3 covers 16 residues. Germline V gives CDR1 SGHRS, CDR2 YFSETQ. CDR3 DNA: TGCGCCAGCAGCCCCGGACAGGAGGACTGGGCAGATACGCAGTATTTT. Translated, it gives CASSPGQEDWADTQYF.

The chain combines TRBV19 with TRBJ1-1, with D perhaps matching TRBD1 (5 bases). V was cut by 3 bases and J by 4 bases, with 12 bases left in between. Germline CDR1 and CDR2: LNHDA and SQIVND (reference sequence). The CDR3 runs to 14 residues. The CDR3 nucleotides read TGTGCCAGTAGTATCGGGGGAACAGGCACTGAAGCTTTCTTT. Its protein product is CASSIGGTGTEAFF. Based on the CDR3 plus reference TRBV19 and TRBJ1-1, the full variable domain is DGGITQSPKYLFRKEGQNVTLSCEQNLNHDAMYWYRQDPGQGLRLIYYSQIVNDFQKGDIAEGYSVSREKKESFPLTVTSAQKNPTAFYLCASSIGGTGTEAFFGQGTRLTVV.

The CDR3 reads CATSGGESNQPQHF. CDR3 nucleotide sequence: TGTGCCACCAGTGGTGGGGAGAGCAATCAGCCCCAGCATTTT. V usage is TRBV24-1 and J usage is TRBJ1-5; no clear D gene. Germline CDR1 is KGHDR and CDR2 is SFDVKD. This CDR3 has 14 residues. Trimming took 5 bases from V and 1 from J, leaving 8 bases between them.

This sequence joins TRBV5-8 and TRBJ2-7; 9 bases match TRBD1. The germline CDR1 and CDR2 sequences are SGHTS and YDEGEE. The CDR3 sequence is 12 residues long. With V trimmed by 9 bases and J by 4 bases, 5 bases remained unmatched. CDR3 sequence: CATTGGAYEQYF. The CDR3 bases are TGTGCCACAACAGGGGGCGCATACGAGCAGTACTTC. Together with reference TRBV5-8 and TRBJ2-7, the CDR3 gives the full variable domain: EAGVTQSPTHLIKTRGQQATLRCSPISGHTSVYWYQQALGLGLQFLLWYDEGEERNRGNFPPRFSGRQFPNYSSELNVNALELEDSALYLCATTGGAYEQYFGPGTRLTVT.

V is TRBV19 and J is TRBJ1-6; 9 nucleotides match TRBD1. This CDR3 is built from 18 residues. V lost 4 bases and J lost 0; bases outside the gene matches: 7. Germline values: CDR1 LNHDA, CDR2 SQIVND (reference sequence). CDR3: CASSTTGTGFSYNSPLHF. CDR3 nucleotide sequence: TGTGCCAGTAGTACCACCGGGACAGGGTTCTCCTATAATTCACCCCTCCACTTT.

The chain employs TRBV10-3 and TRBJ2-3, with a tentative D call TRBD2 (7 bases). CDR3 length: 16 amino acids. Trimming took off 0 bases at V and 7 bases at J, with 17 bases between the two ends. CDR1 and CDR2 from the germline V gene are ENHRY and SYGVKD. CDR3 in DNA: TGTGCCATCAGTGAGTCTCCCTTAGGGGGGGCTAATACGCAGTATTTT. Translation: CAISESPLGGANTQYF.

The V call is TRBV28, the J call TRBJ1-2, with D possibly being TRBD1 (5 bases). The CDR3 length is 15 residues. The germline V gene encodes CDR1 MDHEN and CDR2 SYDVKM. V was cut by 4 bases and J by 6 bases, with 18 bases left in between. The CDR3 is CASSSLSRGKDGYTF. CDR3 sequence (DNA): TGTGCCAGCAGTTCCCTCTCAAGGGGAAAGGATGGCTACACCTTC.

This sequence joins TRBV30 and TRBJ1-1; possible D gene TRBD1, 5 bases. The ends were cut back, 2 bases at V and 4 bases at J, with 20 bases in the middle. The CDR3 is 16 amino acids. Per germline, CDR1 GTSNPN and CDR2 SVGIG (reference sequence). This CDR3 is CAWSRGGAGRGTEAFF. The CDR3 DNA reads TGTGCCTGGAGTCGAGGTGGCGCCGGTAGGGGCACTGAAGCTTTCTTT.